The 14 T cell receptor beta chains below were found in one sample sequenced in a study of T-cell memory formation after mild COVID-19. TCRdb ran MiXCR on the 5' RACE reads and lists one entry per CDR3 protein. The sample has fewer than 150,000 distinct CDR3 sequences, approximately 17% seen once; the top ten hold 4.5% to 5.5%. Source material: PBMCs or a T cell subset sorted from them (not recorded which). The receptors were sampled from a man aged 18 to 35 who had mild COVID-19 (a few samples of this study predate the infection). Cell type and time point are not known.

This clonotype appeared a few times. This chain joins TRBV18 and TRBJ2-5, with D perhaps assigned TRBD1 or TRBD2 (5 bases each). The length of the CDR3 is 13 residues. Germline CDR1 reads KGHSH; CDR2 reads LQKENI. The V gene lost 0 bases and the J gene lost 9 bases, with 11 bases spanning the gap. In nucleotides, the CDR3 is TGTGCCAGCTCACCACCGAGTGGGGGACCCCAGTACTTC. Its translation: CASSPPSGGPQYF.

This rearrangement joins TRBV5-1 to TRBJ2-2, with D perhaps matching TRBD2 (6 bases). Germline V gives CDR1 SGHRS, CDR2 YFSETQ. The CDR3 loop spans 14 amino acids. V lost 3 bases, J lost 0 bases, and 6 bases lay in between. For the CDR3, the DNA is TGCGCCAGCAGCTGGGAGGCGAACACCGGGGAGCTGTTTTTT. Translating gives CASSWEANTGELFF.

The chain carries TRBV28 and TRBJ2-5; 7 nucleotides align to TRBD2. The trim removed 5 bases at V and 4 bases at J, leaving 10 bases unmatched. Germline V gives CDR1 MDHEN, CDR2 SYDVKM. The CDR3 runs to 15 residues. In DNA, the CDR3 is TGTGCCAGCAGTGAACCCGGCGGGGGAACAGAGACCCAGTACTTC. It translates to CASSEPGGGTETQYF.

The J gene is TRBJ2-1, the V gene TRBV5-1; TRBD2 matches 12 bases. The germline gives CDR1 SGHRS, CDR2 YFSETQ. J lost 3 bases, V lost 4 bases, and 2 bases had no gene match. The CDR3 consists of 15 residues. CDR3: CASSRTSGDYNEQFF. CDR3 bases: TGCGCCAGCAGCAGGACTAGCGGGGACTACAATGAGCAGTTCTTC. The whole variable domain, filled in from reference TRBV5-1 and TRBJ2-1, reads KAGVTQTPRYLIKTRGQQVTLSCSPISGHRSVSWYQQTPGQGLQFLFEYFSETQRNKGNFPGRFSGRQFSNSRSEMNVSTLELGDSALYLCASSRTSGDYNEQFFGPGTRLTVL.

In DNA form, the CDR3 reads TGTGCCAGCAGTTTCCACCGGACAGCGACAACCTACGAGCAGTACTTC. Translation: CASSFHRTATTYEQYF. The J gene is TRBJ2-7, the V gene TRBV6-6, with a weak D call TRBD1 (6 bases). The CDR3 extends over 16 amino acids. CDR1 MNHNY and CDR2 SVGAGI come from the germline V gene (reference sequence). Trimming removed 4 bases from V and 2 bases from J, with 18 bases in between.

V usage is TRBV7-6 and J usage is TRBJ2-3, with 9 bases matching TRBD2. After removal of 5 bases from V and 0 bases from J, the junction contained 9 bases not matched to a gene. This CDR3 comprises 17 residues. Germline loops: CDR1 SGHVS, CDR2 FNYEAQ. CDR3: CASSRRGAGGSTDTQYF. The CDR3, as DNA: TGTGCCAGCAGCCGAAGAGGGGCGGGGGGGAGCACAGATACGCAGTATTTT.

V is TRBV7-9 and J is TRBJ2-1; 8 nucleotides agree with TRBD1. This CDR3 comprises 17 residues. V lost 2 bases to trimming and J lost 2 bases; unmatched junction nucleotides: 8. CDR1 and CDR2 from the germline V gene are SEHNR and FQNEAQ (reference sequence). Here the CDR3 reads CASSLSPRTGPYNEQFF. The CDR3 DNA reads as TGTGCCAGCAGCTTAAGCCCTCGGACAGGGCCCTACAATGAGCAGTTCTTC.

V gene TRBV6-2 or TRBV6-3 combines with J gene TRBJ2-3; tentatively, D is TRBD2 (6 bases). Germline V gene sequence: CDR1 MNHEY, CDR2 SVGEGT. The CDR3 runs 13 residues. Trimming left V 8 bases short and J 3 bases short, with 12 bases between. The CDR3, as DNA: TGTGCCAGCGTCGCAGGAGGGACAGATACGCAGTATTTT. Translated, it gives CASVAGGTDTQYF.

The chain combines TRBV29-1 with TRBJ2-7, with 9 bases aligning to TRBD1. The CDR3 is 12 residues long. V dropped 4 bases and J dropped 4; count of bases not matched to a gene: 2. The germline V gene has CDR1 SQVTM and CDR2 ANQGSEA. In DNA, the CDR3 is TGCAGCGTTGGAGGACAGGGGTACGAGCAGTACTTC. Translation: CSVGGQGYEQYF.

This sequence joins TRBV20-1 and TRBJ2-3, with D possibly being TRBD1 (5 bases). This CDR3 is built from 15 residues. V was clipped by 0 bases and J by 4 bases, with 14 bases between them. The germline CDR1 and CDR2 sequences are DFQATT and SNEGSKA (reference sequence). The CDR3 nucleotides are TGCAGTGCTAGAGATGGGGCAGGAAGAGCAGATACGCAGTATTTT. Translation gives CSARDGAGRADTQYF.

The gene calls are TRBV6-6 and TRBJ2-7, with D tentatively TRBD1 or TRBD2 (5 bases each). The CDR3 has 15 amino acids. The V gene's germline CDR1 is MNHNY and CDR2 SVGAGI (reference sequence). The germline V and J ends were trimmed by 5 bases and 1 base, with 15 bases remaining between them. DNA of the CDR3: TGTGCCAGCAGTGCCCGGGACGGCCGGTCCTACGAGCAGTACGTC. Translating it yields CASSARDGRSYEQYV.

The table lists this clonotype with many counts. V is TRBV5-1 and J is TRBJ2-1; D is perhaps TRBD1 (6 bases). Trimming removed 3 bases from V and 0 bases from J, with 13 bases in between. Germline V gene data show CDR1 as SGHRS and CDR2 as YFSETQ. This CDR3 comprises 16 residues. In DNA, the CDR3 is TGCGCCAGCAGCTCATCCGGGACACCCTCCTACAATGAGCAGTTCTTC. Protein product: CASSSSGTPSYNEQFF.

This clonotype has ten or more counts. The chain has TRBV7-3 and TRBJ2-3; D could derive from TRBD1 or TRBD2 (5 bases each). This CDR3 spans 13 amino acids. V was pared by 5 bases and J by 3 bases, with 9 bases between. CDR1 is SGHTA and CDR2 is FQGTGA in the germline V gene. The DNA for the CDR3 is TGTGCCAGCAGCAAGGGGAGTACAGATACGCAGTATTTT. Its protein is CASSKGSTDTQYF.

This clonotype showed up many times. V is TRBV7-2 and J is TRBJ2-7; no firm D call. The V gene lost 0 bases and the J gene lost 2 bases, with 17 bases spanning the gap. This CDR3 spans 17 amino acids. Germline loops: CDR1 SGHTA, CDR2 FQGNSA. The CDR3 spells CASSLALNPRTTYEQYF. The CDR3 nucleotides read TGTGCCAGCAGCTTAGCGCTAAACCCCCGGACCACCTACGAGCAGTACTTC.